Listed below are T cell receptor beta chains from one sample, sequenced in a study of beta chain features in type 1 diabetes. Method: immunoSEQ multiplex PCR; TCRdb's copy keeps in-frame clones and lacks some. The top ten clones hold less than 0.5% of a sample with almost 350,000 clones, 7.5% to 9% of them seen once. The sample taken for sequencing was central memory CD4+ T cells from blood. All receptors come from a woman aged 18 to 35 in good health. Each CDR3 is given with its conserved first and last residue. A D gene is named only where the DNA matches it firmly. Size is omitted from some rows. Given values are once, few, many or a class for expanded clones.

>TRBJ2-3|-|-|TRBV7-9
CASSSTTGINTQYF
TGTGCCAGCAGCTCAACTACAGGTATTAATACGCAGTATTTT
>TRBJ2-7|-|TRBD2|TRBV4-2
CASSQQATSPAEQYF
TGTGCCAGCAGCCAACAGGCGACTAGCCCGGCCGAGCAGTACTTC
>TRBJ1-2|few|-|TRBV11-2
CASKRGAEYGYTF
TGTGCCAGCAAGCGGGGGGCAGAGTATGGCTACACCTTC
>TRBJ2-7|-|TRBD2|TRBV7-9
CASSPYSGGYEQYF
TGTGCCAGCAGCCCCTACTCGGGGGGCTACGAGCAGTACTTC
>TRBJ2-1|few|TRBD2|TRBV5-1
CASSSLTSGRAGYNEQFF
TGCGCCAGCAGCTCTCTAACTAGCGGGAGGGCTGGCTACAATGAGCAGTTCTTC
>TRBJ2-7|many|-|TRBV29-1
CSVRLESSYEQYF
TGCAGCGTCCGACTAGAAAGCTCCTACGAGCAGTACTTC
>TRBJ1-1|few|-|TRBV6-5
CASSYSVSGRNTEAFF
TGTGCCAGCAGTTACTCGGTATCGGGGAGGAACACTGAAGCTTTCTTT
>TRBJ2-4|few|-|TRBV7-9
CASSLGGRGGIQYF
TGTGCCAGCAGCTTAGGGGGGCGCGGTGGCATTCAGTACTTC
>TRBJ2-1|-|TRBD2|TRBV7-2
CASSLGASGSNEQFF
TGTGCCAGCAGCTTGGGGGCTAGCGGGTCCAATGAGCAGTTCTTC
>TRBJ2-1|many|-|TRBV5-1
CASSLGSGYNEQFF
TGCGCCAGCAGCTTGGGTTCGGGATACAATGAGCAGTTCTTC
>TRBJ2-7|-|TRBD2|TRBV10-3
CAIGRLAGNYEQYF
TGTGCCATCGGCAGACTAGCGGGAAACTACGAGCAGTACTTC
>TRBJ2-3|-|TRBD2|TRBV27
CASSPRTSGRASTDTQYF
TGTGCCAGCAGTCCGAGGACTAGCGGGAGGGCCAGCACAGATACGCAGTATTTT
>TRBJ2-1|few|TRBD2|TRBV2
CASSLHGTSGNNEQFF
TGTGCCAGCAGTCTCCACGGGACTAGCGGGAACAATGAGCAGTTCTTC
>TRBJ2-1|-|TRBD2|TRBV2
CASSISGRSYNEQFF
TGTGCCAGCTCCATTAGCGGGAGATCGTACAATGAGCAGTTCTTC
>TRBJ1-3|many|-|TRBV13
CASSKYSGNTIYF
TGTGCCAGCAGCAAGTATTCTGGAAACACCATATATTTT
>TRBJ2-5|few|-|TRBV6-6
CASSTSPLETQYF
TGTGCCAGCAGTACTTCACCGCTAGAGACCCAGTACTTC
>TRBJ2-5|few|-|TRBV7-2
CASSPGRGFETQYF
TGTGCCAGCAGCCCTGGTAGAGGCTTTGAGACCCAGTACTTC
>TRBJ1-5|few|-|TRBV6-1
CASSLWGSNQPQHF
TGTGCCAGCAGCCTCTGGGGGAGCAATCAGCCCCAGCATTTT
>TRBJ2-7|few|TRBD2|TRBV6-6
CASSWTSGDYEQYF
TGTGCCAGCAGTTGGACTAGCGGGGATTACGAGCAGTACTTC
>TRBJ2-7|medium-sized|-|TRBV5-1
CASSQGPAYEQYF
TGCGCCAGCAGTCAGGGTCCCGCCTACGAGCAGTACTTC
>TRBJ2-7|-|-|TRBV15
CATSRGLLSEQYF
TGTGCCACCAGCAGAGGCTTACTGAGCGAGCAGTACTTC
>TRBJ2-1|-|TRBD2|TRBV19
CASSPSGTYNEQFF
TGTGCCAGTAGTCCTAGCGGGACGTACAATGAGCAGTTCTTC
>TRBJ2-5|-|-|TRBV7-2
CASSFGGPQETQYF
TGTGCCAGCAGCTTCGGGGGGCCCCAAGAGACCCAGTACTTC
>TRBJ2-7|few|TRBD2|TRBV19
CASSRQGTSGSYEQYF
TGTGCCAGTAGTAGGCAGGGGACTAGCGGATCCTACGAGCAGTACTTC
>TRBJ2-1|few|-|TRBV28
CATNFGTGRVNEQFF
TGTGCCACCAATTTCGGGACCGGACGGGTTAATGAGCAGTTCTTC
>TRBJ1-3|-|-|TRBV7-9
CASSRLAGAGNTIYF
TGTGCCAGCAGCAGGCTAGCAGGGGCTGGAAACACCATATATTTT
>TRBJ1-1|-|-|TRBV2
CASTSSQPQVAEAFF
TGTGCCAGCACCTCCTCCCAGCCGCAGGTCGCTGAAGCTTTCTTT
>TRBJ2-6|few|-|TRBV2
CASSEGAGTGANVLTF
TGTGCCAGCAGTGAAGGGGCAGGGACTGGGGCCAACGTCCTGACTTTC
>TRBJ2-3|-|-|TRBV7-2
CASSLARADTQYF
TGTGCCAGCAGCTTAGCCCGGGCAGATACGCAGTATTTT
>TRBJ2-3|few|-|TRBV15
CATSRDGYSTGDTQYF
TGTGCCACCAGCAGAGATGGCTACTCCACCGGGGATACGCAGTATTTT
>TRBJ2-7|few|-|TRBV5-6
CASSLDGHSYEQYF
TGTGCCAGCAGCTTGGACGGCCACTCCTACGAGCAGTACTTC
>TRBJ2-1|-|-|TRBV5-1
CASSLAPGAANEQFF
TGCGCCAGCAGCTTGGCGCCGGGGGCGGCCAATGAGCAGTTCTTC
>TRBJ2-3|-|TRBD2|TRBV9
CASSVASAIWGGTQYF
TGTGCCAGCAGCGTAGCTTCGGCAATTTGGGGGGGTACGCAGTATTTT
>TRBJ2-3|few|TRBD1|TRBV7-7
CASSPRQGIDTQYF
TGTGCTAGCAGCCCAAGACAGGGTATAGATACGCAGTATTTT
>TRBJ1-1|few|-|TRBV7-9
CASSPQQGQLNTEAFF
TGTGCCAGCAGCCCCCAACAGGGTCAGCTAAACACTGAAGCTTTCTTT
>TRBJ2-5|-|-|TRBV7-6
CASGAPQETQYF
TGTGCCAGCGGAGCGCCCCAAGAGACCCAGTACTTC
>TRBJ1-2|-|-|TRBV15
CATSRGATHSNYGYTF
TGTGCCACCAGCAGAGGGGCCACACACTCTAACTATGGCTACACCTTC
>TRBJ2-3|-|TRBD1|TRBV5-1
CASSTGQGAADTQYF
TGCGCCAGCAGCACGGGACAGGGGGCCGCAGATACGCAGTATTTT
>TRBJ2-1|-|-|TRBV7-2
CASSLMVSNEQFF
TGTGCCAGCAGCTTAATGGTCTCCAATGAGCAGTTCTTC
>TRBJ2-5|-|TRBD1|TRBV4-2
CASSSDREGAQYF
TGTGCCAGCAGCTCTGACAGGGAAGGGGCCCAGTACTTC
>TRBJ1-3|-|TRBD1|TRBV4-2
CASSPEGAEGNTIYF
TGTGCCAGCAGCCCCGAGGGGGCTGAAGGAAACACCATATATTTT
>TRBJ1-1|-|-|TRBV5-1
CASSPDTNTEAFF
TGCGCCAGCAGCCCGGACACGAACACTGAAGCTTTCTTT
>TRBJ2-6|few|-|TRBV18
CASSPQSGNSGANVLTF
TGTGCCAGCTCACCTCAGAGCGGAAACTCTGGGGCCAACGTCCTGACTTTC
>TRBJ2-7|-|-|TRBV7-9
CASRRSGSSYEQYF
TGTGCCAGCAGAAGATCAGGTAGCTCCTACGAGCAGTACTTC
>TRBJ1-2|many|-|TRBV11-2
CASSLAGPDYGYTF
TGTGCCAGCAGCTTAGCTGGTCCGGACTATGGCTACACCTTC
>TRBJ1-3|-|-|TRBV2
CASSFRQAPTRSGNTIYF
TGTGCCAGCAGTTTTAGACAGGCCCCAACTCGCTCTGGAAACACCATATATTTT
>TRBJ2-3|-|-|TRBV6-6
CASSFQGPDTQYF
TGTGCCAGCAGTTTCCAAGGGCCAGATACGCAGTATTTT
>TRBJ1-2|few|-|TRBV20-1
CSALRQAGYTF
TGCAGTGCTCTGAGACAGGCAGGCTACACCTTC
>TRBJ2-2|many|TRBD1|TRBV6-5
CASSRQGPGELFF
TGTGCCAGCAGCCGACAGGGCCCCGGGGAGCTGTTTTTT
>TRBJ1-2|few|-|TRBV6-5
CASSYSTGYGYTF
TGTGCCAGCAGTTACTCGACTGGCTATGGCTACACCTTC
>TRBJ2-3|-|TRBD2|TRBV4-1
CASSFGSGFSDTQYF
TGCGCCAGCTCCTTCGGTAGCGGGTTTTCAGATACGCAGTATTTT
>TRBJ2-3|few|-|TRBV5-8
CASSIVADTQYF
TGTGCCAGCAGCATTGTCGCAGATACGCAGTATTTT
>TRBJ2-4|few|-|TRBV11-2
CASSPSEAKNIQYF
TGTGCCAGCAGCCCCTCGGAGGCCAAAAACATTCAGTACTTC
>TRBJ1-2|-|-|TRBV2
CASSELGGNGDGYTF
TGTGCCAGCAGTGAATTAGGAGGGAACGGGGATGGCTACACCTTC
>TRBJ2-1|many|-|TRBV11-2
CASSRGNEQFF
TGTGCCAGCAGCCGGGGAAATGAGCAGTTCTTC
>TRBJ2-3|-|TRBD2|TRBV10-3
CAIKTAGGLSDTQYF
TGTGCCATCAAGACAGCGGGAGGGCTTTCAGATACGCAGTATTTT
>TRBJ2-3|-|-|TRBV4-3
CASSQGAGTQYF
TGCGCCAGCAGCCAGGGGGCGGGAACGCAGTATTTT
>TRBJ2-1|many|-|TRBV7-3
CASSLDAQYEQFF
TGTGCCAGCAGCTTGGACGCTCAATATGAGCAGTTCTTC
>TRBJ2-6|few|-|TRBV19
CASSRTLASSGANVLTF
TGTGCCAGTAGTCGGACGCTGGCAAGCTCTGGGGCCAACGTCCTGACTTTC